The next 32 T cell receptor beta chains were all read from a single sample in a study of T-cell memory formation after mild COVID-19. TCRdb redid the calling of the 5' RACE reads with MiXCR, one entry per CDR3 protein. The sample shows approximately 350,000 distinct CDR3 sequences, around 13% of them seen only once. The sample was PBMCs or a T cell subset sorted from them (not recorded which). Receptor source: a man younger than 30 who had mild COVID-19 (a few samples of this study predate the infection). Cell type and time point are not known.

This clonotype has just a few counts. CDR3 in amino acids: CASSLTVGGFDEQYV. For the CDR3, the DNA is TGTGCCAGCAGTCTGACTGTCGGGGGGTTTGACGAGCAGTACGTC. The rearrangement links TRBV27 to TRBJ2-7, with TRBD2 identical over 7 bases. V lost 5 bases to trimming and J lost 5 bases; unmatched junction nucleotides: 12. Germline V lookup: CDR1 MNHEY, CDR2 SMNVEV (reference sequence). The CDR3 runs to 15 residues.

This rearrangement joins TRBV18 to TRBJ1-1, with TRBD1 as a possible D gene (5 bases). CDR1 KGHSH and CDR2 LQKENI come from the germline V gene. This CDR3 region has 15 residues. The germline V and J ends were trimmed by 3 bases and 3 bases, with 14 bases remaining between them. The chain's CDR3 is CASSPYRTYDTEAFF. CDR3 nucleotides: TGTGCCAGCTCACCCTACAGGACCTACGACACTGAAGCTTTCTTT.

This clonotype was detected only a few times. This chain links TRBV15 with TRBJ2-5, with D unclear. The germline V gene has CDR1 LNHNV and CDR2 YYDKDF (reference sequence). Trimming removed 2 bases from V and 2 bases from J, with 12 bases in between. The CDR3 is made up of 15 amino acids. The CDR3 nucleotides are TGTGCCACCAGCAGATCGGACGGTCGACAAGAGACCCAGTACTTC. Protein product: CATSRSDGRQETQYF. The variable domain in full, with the rest retrieved from reference TRBV15 and TRBJ2-5, is DAMVIQNPRYQVTQFGKPVTLSCSQTLNHNVMYWYQQKSSQAPKLLFHYYDKDFNNEADTPDNFQSRRPNTSFCFLDIRSPGLGDTAMYLCATSRSDGRQETQYFGPGTRLLVL.

This sequence joins TRBV7-2 and TRBJ1-1; D remains ambiguous. The CDR3 consists of 12 residues. V shed 2 bases and J shed 5 bases, with 6 bases lying between them. Germline V CDR1 and CDR2: SGHTA, FQGNSA. The CDR3 coding sequence is TGTGCCAGCAGCTTATTTGGAACTGAAGCTTTCTTT. Its protein product is CASSLFGTEAFF.

J is TRBJ1-3 and V is TRBV28; no definite D call. The V gene's germline CDR1 is MDHEN and CDR2 SYDVKM. The CDR3 consists of 13 residues. V was trimmed by 5 bases and J by 4 bases, leaving 9 bases between them. The CDR3 bases are TGTGCCAGCAGTGCGGTAGGGGGAAACACCATATATTTT. Protein: CASSAVGGNTIYF.

This clonotype has a handful of counts. V is TRBV12-5 and J is TRBJ2-3; D unclear. Between the trimmed V and J ends, which lost 3 bases and 2 bases, there was a span of 6 bases. The CDR3 runs 13 residues. Germline assignment: CDR1 LGHNT and CDR2 FRNRAP. CDR3 sequence: CASGFSSTDTQYF. The CDR3 DNA sequence: TGTGCTAGTGGTTTTTCCTCCACAGATACGCAGTATTTT. Full variable domain (remainder filled in from reference TRBV12-5 and TRBJ2-3): DARVTQTPRHKVTEMGQEVTMRCQPILGHNTVFWYRQTMMQGLELLAYFRNRAPLDDSGMPKDRFSAEMPDATLATLKIQPSEPRDSAVYFCASGFSSTDTQYFGPGTRLTVL.

The chain couples TRBV10-3 to TRBJ2-5, with 8 bases matching TRBD1. In germline, CDR1 is ENHRY, CDR2 SYGVKD. The V segment lost 3 bases and the J segment 1 base; nucleotides outside the gene matches: 7. The CDR3 contains 16 residues. The CDR3: CAISDGQGGAQETQYF. CDR3 in DNA: TGTGCCATCAGTGACGGACAGGGTGGGGCCCAAGAGACCCAGTACTTC.

This clonotype was observed many times. The CDR3 coding sequence is TGTGCCAGCAGGAAGGGGTTCGGGGAGCTGTTTTTT. This codes for CASRKGFGELFF. The chain has TRBV12-3 or TRBV12-4 and TRBJ2-2, with a tentative D call TRBD1 (5 bases). The CDR3 is 12 amino acids. Trimming removed 6 bases from V and 7 bases from J, with 9 bases in between.

This clonotype came up a few times. The genes are TRBV7-2 and TRBJ2-5; the match to TRBD1 covers 7 bases. The junction had 5 bases not matched to a gene; V was cut back by 1 base and J by 6 bases. The CDR3 length is 14 residues. CDR1 SGHTA and CDR2 FQGNSA come from the germline V gene. The CDR3 spells CASSLGQGPKTQYF. As DNA, the CDR3 is TGTGCCAGCAGCTTAGGACAGGGCCCCAAGACCCAGTACTTC.

This clonotype was counted a few times. The V gene is TRBV3-1, the J gene TRBJ1-1; the match to TRBD1 covers 9 bases. Per germline, CDR1 LGHDT and CDR2 YNNKEL (reference sequence). CDR3 length: 15 amino acids. The J segment lost 6 bases and the V segment lost 1 base, leaving 6 bases of the junction unmatched. Here the CDR3 DNA reads TGTGCCAGCAGCCAAGCTGGGACAGGGTGGTCTGAAGCTTTCTTT. Amino acids: CASSQAGTGWSEAFF.

The chain employs TRBV28 and TRBJ1-2; 7 bases align to TRBD1. The germline gives CDR1 MDHEN, CDR2 SYDVKM. Trimming cost V 5 bases and J 4 bases; bases outside gene matches: 4. The CDR3 loop spans 13 amino acids. Written as DNA, the CDR3 is TGTGCCAGCAGTCTGACAGGGTTCTATGGCTACACCTTC. It is translated as CASSLTGFYGYTF.

The rearrangement links TRBV21-1 to TRBJ1-5; the tabulated D call, TRBD1, remains unverified against the DNA. TRBV21-1 is listed as a pseudogene. CDR3 size: 16 residues. The CDR3 here is CASSDCRRAGNQPQHF. The CDR3 DNA sequence: TGTGCCAGCAGCGATTGCAGGCGGGCAGGGAATCAGCCCCAGCATTTT.

A few counts support this clonotype. V and J are TRBV7-9 and TRBJ2-5, with D perhaps matching TRBD1 (6 bases). From germline, CDR1 is SEHNR and CDR2 FQNEAQ (reference sequence). V was pared by 3 bases and J by 3 bases, with 14 bases between. CDR3 length equals 15 residues. CDR3 region: CASSFGVTGEETQYF. The CDR3 nucleotides are TGTGCCAGCAGCTTCGGGGTGACAGGTGAAGAGACCCAGTACTTC.

This clonotype has ten or more counts. This chain uses TRBV4-2 with TRBJ2-5; 7 bases match TRBD2. Germline V lookup: CDR1 LGHNA, CDR2 YNFKEQ. Trimming removed 2 bases from V and 3 bases from J; junction bases left unmatched: 3. The CDR3 runs to 14 residues. The CDR3 region is CASSQWAGEETQYF. The CDR3 DNA reads TGTGCCAGCAGCCAATGGGCGGGGGAAGAGACCCAGTACTTC.

The chain is built from TRBV7-9 and TRBJ2-3; 11 bases map to TRBD2. The V gene end was trimmed by 7 bases and the J gene end by 5 bases; junction bases not matched to a gene: 8. CDR3 length: 15 amino acids. Germline CDR1 and CDR2: SEHNR and FQNEAQ (reference sequence). The CDR3 DNA sequence: TGTGCCAGCACCTTGGCTCTAGCGGGGGGAGATACGCAGTATTTT. It translates to CASTLALAGGDTQYF.

J is TRBJ2-5 and V is TRBV12-3 or TRBV12-4; 7 nucleotides line up with TRBD1. The CDR3 contains 13 residues. After removal of 4 bases from V and 5 bases from J, the junction contained 4 bases not matched to a gene. In DNA, the CDR3 is TGTGCCAGCAGTTACAGGGGCACGGAGACCCAGTACTTC. Its translation is CASSYRGTETQYF.

V usage is TRBV7-2 and J usage is TRBJ2-3; a weak D match, TRBD2 (5 bases). The CDR3 consists of 13 residues. Germline V lookup: CDR1 SGHTA, CDR2 FQGNSA. V was shortened by 7 bases and J by 5 bases, with 13 bases between the two germline ends. The CDR3 sequence is CASTRDYKDTQYF. The CDR3 region has the DNA TGTGCCAGCACCCGGGATTACAAAGATACGCAGTATTTT.

This clonotype has ten or more counts. This chain links TRBV5-1 with TRBJ2-7; 8 positions match TRBD2. Per germline, CDR1 SGHRS and CDR2 YFSETQ. CDR3 length: 14 residues. V trimming: 1 base; J trimming: 6 bases; junction bases outside the gene matches: 6. CDR3 nucleotide sequence: TGCGCCAGCAGCTTGTACGACAGCGGGAGCGAGCAGTACGTC. Translation: CASSLYDSGSEQYV.

This clonotype was recorded a few times. The V gene is TRBV10-3, the J gene TRBJ1-5; no reliable D call. Germline loops: CDR1 ENHRY, CDR2 SYGVKD. There are 12 residues in the CDR3. Trimming shortened V by 3 bases and J by 4 bases, and 4 bases separated the two germline ends. The CDR3, as DNA: TGTGCCATCAGTGAACAAAATCAGCCCCAGCATTTT. Encoded protein: CAISEQNQPQHF.

This clonotype was counted only a few times. The rearrangement joins TRBV6-5 to TRBJ2-3; 10 nucleotides match TRBD2. CDR3 length: 13 residues. After removal of 4 bases from V and 9 bases from J, the junction contained 4 bases not matched to a gene. Germline CDR1 MNHEY, CDR2 SVGAGI. CDR3 in DNA: TGTGCCAGCAGTTCGTTTAGCGGGAGGACGCAGTATTTT. Translation gives CASSSFSGRTQYF.

This clonotype was observed a few times. The rearrangement links TRBV12-3 or TRBV12-4 to TRBJ2-2; a possible D gene is TRBD2 (5 bases). Trimming took off 6 bases at V and 7 bases at J, with 15 bases between the two ends. This CDR3 is built from 14 residues. The CDR3 sequence: CASSPGSAGGELFF. CDR3 DNA: TGTGCCAGCAGCCCGGGGTCCGCGGGCGGGGAGCTGTTTTTT.

The J gene is TRBJ2-2, the V gene TRBV11-2; a possible D gene is TRBD1 (6 bases). The CDR3 is made up of 13 amino acids. Germline values: CDR1 SGHAT, CDR2 FQNNGV. V was clipped by 5 bases and J by 5 bases, with 9 bases between them. The CDR3 loop reads CASSQGQTGELFF. The CDR3 DNA is TGTGCCAGCAGCCAGGGGCAGACCGGGGAGCTGTTTTTT. Using reference TRBV11-2 and TRBJ2-2 for the parts outside the CDR3, the full variable domain is EAGVAQSPRYKIIEKRQSVAFWCNPISGHATLYWYQQILGQGPKLLIQFQNNGVVDDSQLPKDRFSAERLKGVDSTLKIQPAKLEDSAVYLCASSQGQTGELFFGEGSRLTVL.

This clonotype was observed a handful of times. The rearrangement links TRBV6-6 to TRBJ1-4, with a possible D match to TRBD1 (5 bases). This CDR3 spans 14 amino acids. V lost 5 bases and J 5 bases, leaving 12 bases between the germline ends. Germline V gene lookup returns CDR1 MNHNY and CDR2 SVGAGI (reference sequence). The CDR3 sequence: CASSQTSGNEKLFF. The CDR3 nucleotides read TGTGCCAGCAGTCAAACTTCAGGGAATGAAAAACTGTTTTTT.

This clonotype was counted a few times. The chain couples TRBV12-3 or TRBV12-4 to TRBJ1-6, with TRBD1 as a possible D gene (5 bases). Trimming pared 6 bases from V and 5 bases from J, leaving 14 bases between. This CDR3 contains 15 residues. CDR3 sequence: CASRPGSSDNSPLHF. The CDR3 DNA follows: TGTGCCAGCAGACCAGGGAGTTCGGATAATTCACCCCTCCACTTT.

Notes on this clonotype: One end of the junction fails to match germline, which may point to a read error. This sequence joins TRBV6-5 and TRBJ2-1; TRBD1 aligns across 10 bases. The CDR3 consists of 13 residues. The V gene's germline CDR1 is MNHEY and CDR2 SVGAGI. In DNA, the CDR3 is TGTGCCAGCAGTTACGGGACAGGGGATCGGGAGTCCTTC. Its protein is CASSYGTGDRESF.

V usage is TRBV7-2 and J usage is TRBJ2-5; weak D call: TRBD2 (5 bases). The CDR3 extends over 13 amino acids. Looked up from germline, CDR1 is SGHTA and CDR2 is FQGNSA. Trimming removed 2 bases at V and 3 bases at J, with 7 bases between. This CDR3 is CASSLRREETQYF. The CDR3 coding sequence is TGTGCCAGCAGCTTACGGCGGGAAGAGACCCAGTACTTC.

The rearrangement joins TRBV29-1 to TRBJ2-1; TRBD1 agrees at 8 bases. V shed 1 base and J 9 bases; nucleotides not matched to a gene: 8. The CDR3 totals 14 residues. Looked up from germline, CDR1 is SQVTM and CDR2 is ANQGSEA. CDR3 nucleotides: TGCAGCGTTGAAGGACAGGGGTTGGAGGGTGAGCAGTTCTTC. It yields the protein CSVEGQGLEGEQFF.

This clonotype came up a few times. The rearrangement joins TRBV12-3 or TRBV12-4 to TRBJ2-3; maybe TRBD2 (7 bases). Trimming took 3 bases from V and 3 from J, leaving 22 bases between them. The CDR3 spans 18 residues. CDR3 loop: CASSLRSSRGAGTDTQYF. CDR3 nucleotide sequence: TGTGCCAGCAGTTTGAGAAGCTCACGGGGGGCCGGGACAGATACGCAGTATTTT.

This clonotype turned up a few times. The chain combines TRBV9 with TRBJ1-5; 8 positions match TRBD1. Losses at the gene ends were 0 bases for V and 7 bases for J; bases not matched to a gene: 6. The germline V gene has CDR1 SGDLS and CDR2 YYNGEE. The CDR3 has 15 residues. The DNA of the CDR3 is TGTGCCAGCAGCGTAGGTCAGGGGGCCGGACAGCCCCAGCATTTT. Translated, it gives CASSVGQGAGQPQHF.

CDR3 nucleotides: TGTGCCAGCAGCCCCCGGACAGGGGGCTCGGGATACGAGCAGTACTTC. Amino acids: CASSPRTGGSGYEQYF. This chain joins TRBV7-9 and TRBJ2-7; 11 nucleotides agree with TRBD1. With 5 bases clipped from V and 4 bases from J, the junction kept 10 bases outside the gene matches. Per germline, CDR1 SEHNR and CDR2 FQNEAQ (reference sequence). CDR3 size: 16 residues.

There are a few counts of this clonotype. CDR3 bases: TGCGCCAGCAGCCAAGTTTTGTCTCAGCCCCAGCATTTT. Protein sequence: CASSQVLSQPQHF. The chain recombines TRBV4-1 with TRBJ1-5; D uncertain. CDR3 length equals 13 residues. CDR1 is MGHRA and CDR2 is YSYEKL in the germline V gene. Deletions cut 1 base from V and 6 bases from J, with 7 bases between.

This clonotype occurred a few times. This chain joins TRBV4-3 and TRBJ1-3; 7 positions agree with TRBD1. This CDR3 has 17 residues. Germline lookup yields CDR1 LGHNA and CDR2 YSLEER. The V and J ends lost 0 bases and 2 bases, in that order; junction bases with no gene match: 7. CDR3 nucleotide sequence: TGCGCCAGCAGCCAAGATACAATCCAGGGGGCTGGAAACACCATATATTTT. Encoded protein: CASSQDTIQGAGNTIYF.